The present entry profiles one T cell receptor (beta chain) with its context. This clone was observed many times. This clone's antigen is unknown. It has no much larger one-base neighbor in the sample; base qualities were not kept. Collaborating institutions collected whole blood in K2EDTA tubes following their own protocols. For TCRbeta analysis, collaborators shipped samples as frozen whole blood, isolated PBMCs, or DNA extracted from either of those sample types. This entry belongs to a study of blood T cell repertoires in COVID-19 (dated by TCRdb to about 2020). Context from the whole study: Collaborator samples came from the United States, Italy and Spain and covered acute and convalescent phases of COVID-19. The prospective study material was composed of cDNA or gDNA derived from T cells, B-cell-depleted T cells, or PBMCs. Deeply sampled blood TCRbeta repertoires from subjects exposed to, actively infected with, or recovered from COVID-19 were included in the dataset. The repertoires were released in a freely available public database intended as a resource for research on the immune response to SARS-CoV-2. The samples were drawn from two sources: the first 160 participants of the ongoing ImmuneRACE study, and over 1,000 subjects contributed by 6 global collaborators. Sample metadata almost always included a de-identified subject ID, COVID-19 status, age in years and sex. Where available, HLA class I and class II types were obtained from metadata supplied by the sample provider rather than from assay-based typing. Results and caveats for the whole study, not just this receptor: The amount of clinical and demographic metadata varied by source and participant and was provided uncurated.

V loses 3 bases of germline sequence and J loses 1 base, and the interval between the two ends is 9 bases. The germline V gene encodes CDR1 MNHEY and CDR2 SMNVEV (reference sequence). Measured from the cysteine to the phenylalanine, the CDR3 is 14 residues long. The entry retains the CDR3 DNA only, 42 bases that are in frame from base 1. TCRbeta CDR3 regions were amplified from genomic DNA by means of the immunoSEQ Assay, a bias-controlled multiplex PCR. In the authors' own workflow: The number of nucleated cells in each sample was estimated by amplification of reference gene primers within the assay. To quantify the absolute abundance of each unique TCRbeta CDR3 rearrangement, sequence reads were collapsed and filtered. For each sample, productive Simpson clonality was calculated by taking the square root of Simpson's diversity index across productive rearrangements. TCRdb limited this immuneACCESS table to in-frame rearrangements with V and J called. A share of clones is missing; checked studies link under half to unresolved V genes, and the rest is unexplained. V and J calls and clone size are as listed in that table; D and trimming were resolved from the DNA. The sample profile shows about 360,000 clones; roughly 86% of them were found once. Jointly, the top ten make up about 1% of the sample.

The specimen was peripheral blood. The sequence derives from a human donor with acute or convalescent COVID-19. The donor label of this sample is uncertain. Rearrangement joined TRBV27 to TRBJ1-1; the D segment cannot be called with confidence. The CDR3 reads CASSFLSRNTEAFF. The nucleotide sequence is TGTGCCAGCAGTTTCCTGTCCAGGAACACTGAAGCTTTCTTT.